This T cell receptor beta chain was recorded in a study of beta chain features in type 1 diabetes. Study-wide findings and caveats: TCRB CDR3s were moderately but significantly shorter in Type 1 diabetes patients in all four CD4+ subsets.

This clone was detected a few times. Its antigen is as yet unknown. Given the absence of the conserved phenylalanine or tryptophan at the CDR3 end, a read error is likely. Because the CDR3's place on the DNA is in doubt, the DNA is left out and the CDR3 is given as listed by TCRdb. The sequenced template was cDNA made from the entire isolated RNA. This table comes from immunoSEQ multiplex PCR, and its TCRdb copy is limited to in-frame clones, with some not included. The data hold 600,000 or so clones, with 9.5% to 15% observed a single time. With termini counted, the CDR3 has 11 amino acids. CDR1 is SEHNR, CDR2 FQNEAQ, per germline (reference sequence).

Sample: naive CD4+ T cells from blood. This chain links TRBV7-9 with TRBJ1-3. The TCR was taken from a man aged 25-45 years with type 1 diabetes. CDR3 in amino acids: CASSLGDHYRV.